Detailed here is one T cell receptor (beta chain). The sample belongs to a study of blood T cell repertoires in COVID-19. Study-level background: In each case, the material was cDNA or gDNA derived from T cells, B-cell-depleted T cells, or PBMCs.

Clones were read by immunoSEQ multiplex PCR, and TCRdb kept only the in-frame ones, dropping some. The table lists a few hundred thousand clones, approximately 86% of them singletons. Participants were placed into cohorts based on the clinical history they reported. Symptom resolution, clearance, or two negative PCRs marked the recovered donors of Cohort 3. This receptor was obtained from a young woman who had recovered from COVID-19. The source material was PBMCs or T cells enriched from blood (not recorded which).

CDR3 loop: CATLLAGGATEAFF. In DNA form, the CDR3 reads TGTGCTACCTTACTAGCGGGGGGCGCCACTGAAGCTTTCTTT. V usage is TRBV10-3 and J usage is TRBJ1-1, with D maybe TRBD1 (6 bases). The CDR3 runs to 14 residues. CDR1 ENHRY and CDR2 SYGVKD come from the germline V gene.